Below, 6 T cell receptor beta chains from the same sample are listed, as sequenced in a study of T cell responses to AZD1222 COVID-19 vaccine. Assay: immunoSEQ multiplex PCR; the TCRdb copy retains only in-frame clones and omits some. The profile shows 180,000 or so clones, approximately 90% of them singletons. The source material was peripheral blood, sampled 28 days after the second AZD1222 dose. All receptors derive from an adult who received the AZD1222 COVID-19 vaccine.

V and J are TRBV27 and TRBJ2-2; D is perhaps TRBD1 (6 bases). The V gene lost 8 bases and the J gene lost 8 bases, with 9 bases spanning the gap. CDR3 length: 11 residues. Germline V gives CDR1 MNHEY, CDR2 SMNVEV (reference sequence). The CDR3 DNA is TGTGCCAGCCTGGGGGCGGGGGAGCTGTTTTTT. This codes for CASLGAGELFF.

The CDR3 bases are TGTGCCAGCAGCAACCTGATACAGGGATCTAATGAAAAACTGTTTTTT. It specifies CASSNLIQGSNEKLFF. The genes are TRBV4-2 and TRBJ1-4, with D perhaps matching TRBD1 (6 bases). The CDR3 spans 16 residues. The V and J ends lost 5 bases and 3 bases respectively, with 16 bases between them. From germline, CDR1 is LGHNA and CDR2 YNFKEQ.

The J gene is TRBJ1-5, the V gene TRBV6-4, with no clear D. V gave up 3 bases and J gave up 9 bases, with 12 bases separating them. The CDR3 covers 13 residues. Germline values: CDR1 MRHNA, CDR2 SNTAGT. The CDR3 coding sequence is TGTGCCAGCAGTGAGGGCAGGACGGCGCCCCAGCATTTT. Translating gives CASSEGRTAPQHF.

The V gene is TRBV4-3, the J gene TRBJ1-1; 8 bases match TRBD1. Germline V gene data show CDR1 as LGHNA and CDR2 as YSLEER. The CDR3 has 15 residues. With V trimmed by 4 bases and J by 1 base, 5 bases remained unmatched. The CDR3 reads CASSPGQGTNTEAFF. For the CDR3, the DNA is TGCGCCAGCAGCCCTGGACAGGGTACGAACACTGAAGCTTTCTTT.

The chain combines TRBV6-4 with TRBJ1-2, with 9 bases fitting TRBD1. With V trimmed by 2 bases and J by 6 bases, 4 bases remained unmatched. CDR1 is MRHNA, CDR2 SNTAGT, per germline. The CDR3 consists of 14 residues. CDR3 sequence (DNA): TGTGCCAGCAGTGACGGAACAGGGGGCGATGGCTACACCTTC. Its protein is CASSDGTGGDGYTF.

V usage is TRBV9 and J usage is TRBJ2-5; the D call may be TRBD1 or TRBD2 (6 bases each). Trimming pared 4 bases from V and 5 bases from J, leaving 18 bases between. The CDR3 loop spans 15 amino acids. CDR1 is SGDLS, CDR2 YYNGEE, per germline. CDR3: CASSSGGYQKETQYF. The CDR3 DNA follows: TGTGCCAGCAGCTCCGGGGGCTACCAAAAGGAGACCCAGTACTTC. Using reference TRBV9 and TRBJ2-5 for the parts outside the CDR3, the full variable domain is DSGVTQTPKHLITATGQRVTLRCSPRSGDLSVYWYQQSLDQGLQFLIQYYNGEERAKGNILERFSAQQFPDLHSELNLSSLELGDSALYFCASSSGGYQKETQYFGPGTRLLVL.